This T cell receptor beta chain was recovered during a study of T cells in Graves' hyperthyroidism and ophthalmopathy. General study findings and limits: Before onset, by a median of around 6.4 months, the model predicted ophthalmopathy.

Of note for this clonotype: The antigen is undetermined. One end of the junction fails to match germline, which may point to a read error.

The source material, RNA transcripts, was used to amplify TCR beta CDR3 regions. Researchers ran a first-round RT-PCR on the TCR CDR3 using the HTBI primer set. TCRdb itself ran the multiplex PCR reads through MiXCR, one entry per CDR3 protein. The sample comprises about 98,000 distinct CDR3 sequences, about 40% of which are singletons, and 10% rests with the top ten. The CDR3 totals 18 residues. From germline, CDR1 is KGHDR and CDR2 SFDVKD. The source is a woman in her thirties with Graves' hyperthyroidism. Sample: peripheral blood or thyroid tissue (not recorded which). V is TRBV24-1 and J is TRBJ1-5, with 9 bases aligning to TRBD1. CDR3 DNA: TGTGCCACCAGTGACCAAACCGGGACAGGGAAAAGCAATCAGCCCCGGCATTTT. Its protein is CATSDQTGTGKSNQPRHF.